This T cell receptor (beta chain) was documented in a study of OX40 agonist ivuxolimab in advanced cancers. Across the study: Across the patients, intravenous ivuxolimab was delivered every 2 weeks at 0.01 to 10 mg/kg. Three dose-escalation patients had partial responses: one with hepatocellular carcinoma and two with cutaneous melanoma.

As to this clone: Its specificity is not known.

Assay: immunoSEQ multiplex PCR; the TCRdb copy retains only in-frame clones and omits some. The sample yields about 53,000 clones, approximately 75% seen once. Any history of autoimmune disease or systemic immunosuppression disqualified patients. The germline V and J ends were trimmed by 4 bases and 4 bases, with 8 bases remaining between them. In germline, CDR1 is LNHDA, CDR2 SQIVND (reference sequence). This CDR3 has 12 residues. General study findings and limits: At doses 0.1 to 3.0 mg/kg, CD4+ and CD8+ clones expanded.

Sequencing used CD4+ or CD8+ T cells sorted from blood, obtained in a trial of the OX40 agonist ivuxolimab. The V call is TRBV19, the J call TRBJ2-7; the D is unclear. This sequence was found in an adult with an advanced solid tumor such as melanoma, head and neck, liver or kidney cancer. This CDR3 is CASSRTEYEQYF. Here the CDR3 DNA reads TGTGCCAGTAGTAGGACGGAATACGAGCAGTACTTC.